One T cell receptor beta chain is described in this entry. Treatment given: oral pan-JAK inhibitor, 5-10 mg twice daily. These data come from a study of CD8+ T cells in alopecia areata. Reverse transcribed after extraction, RNA yielded cDNA as the sequencing template. Measured with immunoSEQ multiplex PCR; TCRdb has only the in-frame clones, and not every one. Counted here are roughly 200,000 clones, less than 70% occurring once; the ten biggest clones make up about a tenth. The TCR sequence derives from a human donor with alopecia areata. The specimen comprised CD8+ T cells sorted from blood, sampled at week 24, from a patient treated with tofacitinib.

The CDR3 loop reads CASSQRTGTGNQPQHF. CDR3 nucleotide sequence: TGCGCCAGCAGCCAACGAACTGGGACAGGCAATCAGCCCCAGCATTTT. The chain joins TRBV4-3 to TRBJ1-5; 7 bases agree with TRBD1. This CDR3 is 16 amino acids long. CDR1 and CDR2 from the germline V gene are LGHNA and YSLEER. Trimming removed 2 bases from V and 2 bases from J; junction bases left unmatched: 6.